The 10 T cell receptor beta chains given below trace back to one sample, sequenced in a study of T cell responses to AZD1222 COVID-19 vaccine. Produced via immunoSEQ multiplex PCR; TCRdb's table is partial and in-frame only. The sample lists roughly 150,000 clones, approximately 90% occurring once. The sample was peripheral blood, taken on day 0 of AZD1222 vaccination. These TCRs come from an adult in good health.

The chain has TRBV2 and TRBJ2-7; possible D gene TRBD1, 5 bases. This CDR3 comprises 12 residues. In germline, CDR1 is SNHLY, CDR2 FYNNEI. The V and J ends lost 7 bases and 3 bases respectively, with 10 bases between them. In DNA form, the CDR3 reads TGTGCCAGCACAGGGTACAGCTACGAGCAGTACTTC. Protein sequence: CASTGYSYEQYF.

V gene TRBV7-8 combines with J gene TRBJ1-5, with a weak D call TRBD1 (5 bases). Trimming took 1 base from V and 3 from J, leaving 16 bases between them. This CDR3 has 17 amino acids. Germline values: CDR1 SGHVS, CDR2 FQNEAQ. In nucleotides, the CDR3 is TGTGCCAGCAGCTTAGGAACAATGGGGCCGCTCAATCAGCCCCAGCATTTT. This gives the protein CASSLGTMGPLNQPQHF.

The genes are TRBV7-9 and TRBJ1-6; 7 bases align to TRBD1. The CDR3 is made up of 16 amino acids. V gave up 5 bases and J gave up 7 bases; unmatched junction bases: 11. Germline V gives CDR1 SEHNR, CDR2 FQNEAQ (reference sequence). CDR3 sequence (DNA): TGTGCCAGCAGCCCCCCTCTCTTGACAGGGAATTCACCCCTCCACTTT. Amino acids: CASSPPLLTGNSPLHF.

This clone was seen just once. V usage is TRBV14 and J usage is TRBJ2-1; the D is unclear. Between the trimmed V and J ends, which lost 1 base and 12 bases, there was a span of 13 bases. The germline CDR1 and CDR2 sequences are SGHDN and FVKESK. The CDR3 loop spans 13 amino acids. CDR3 DNA: TGTGCCAGCAGCCAAGTTCGGCAGCTCGGGCAGTTCTTC. It specifies CASSQVRQLGQFF.

The V call is TRBV24-1, the J call TRBJ1-5; 8 positions agree with TRBD1. V gave up 2 bases and J gave up 2 bases; unmatched junction bases: 7. The CDR3 is 17 amino acids. The germline gives CDR1 KGHDR, CDR2 SFDVKD. This CDR3 reads CATSDSDRGVGNQPQHF. CDR3 sequence (DNA): TGTGCCACCAGTGATTCCGACAGGGGTGTGGGCAATCAGCCCCAGCATTTT.

The chain couples TRBV7-9 to TRBJ2-3, with no clear D. Germline V lookup: CDR1 SEHNR, CDR2 FQNEAQ (reference sequence). The length of the CDR3 is 15 residues. V lost 5 bases and J lost 6, with 18 bases in between. As DNA, the CDR3 is TGTGCCAGCAGCCCAGATACTCCACCATGGGATACGCAGTATTTT. Translating it yields CASSPDTPPWDTQYF.

This chain uses TRBV6-5 with TRBJ2-7; the D gene is possibly TRBD1 (6 bases). V gave up 0 bases and J gave up 3 bases, with 15 bases separating them. This CDR3 has 16 amino acids. Germline CDR1 reads MNHEY; CDR2 reads SVGAGI. As DNA, the CDR3 is TGTGCCAGCAGTTACTCGAGGGCAGGGGATAGCTACGAGCAGTACTTC. This codes for CASSYSRAGDSYEQYF.

The gene calls are TRBV4-3 and TRBJ1-1, with D possibly matching TRBD1 (5 bases). Deletions cut 0 bases from V and 0 bases from J, with 14 bases between. Germline loops: CDR1 LGHNA, CDR2 YSLEER. The CDR3 covers 17 residues. The CDR3 DNA reads as TGCGCCAGCAGCCAAGATCTCACAGGAAACATGAACACTGAAGCTTTCTTT. Translated, it gives CASSQDLTGNMNTEAFF.

The V call is TRBV6-5, the J call TRBJ2-7; D is unclear. The germline V and J ends were trimmed by 4 bases and 0 bases, with 13 bases remaining between them. CDR3 length: 15 residues. The germline CDR1 and CDR2 sequences are MNHEY and SVGAGI. The CDR3 reads CASSFARPSSYEQYF. The CDR3 DNA sequence: TGTGCCAGCAGTTTCGCCCGACCGAGCTCCTACGAGCAGTACTTC.

The rearrangement links TRBV5-8 to TRBJ2-5; D is unclear. The CDR3 loop spans 13 amino acids. V gave up 0 bases and J gave up 5 bases, with 8 bases separating them. Germline loops: CDR1 SGHTS, CDR2 YDEGEE. CDR3: CASSLGIWETQYF. CDR3 nucleotides: TGTGCCAGCAGCTTGGGTATTTGGGAGACCCAGTACTTC. The full variable domain, in which reference TRBV5-8 and TRBJ2-5 provide the parts outside the CDR3, is EAGVTQSPTHLIKTRGQQATLRCSPISGHTSVYWYQQALGLGLQFLLWYDEGEERNRGNFPPRFSGRQFPNYSSELNVNALELEDSALYLCASSLGIWETQYFGPGTRLLVL.